This TCR beta chain was found in a study of cytomegalovirus exposure and HLA in healthy donors (TCRdb year 2017). Background on the whole study: An earlier analysis of approximately 640 of the donors reported roughly 300 Gb of sequence data and roughly 110 million unique TCR beta sequences from some 180 million T cells. Typing coverage differed by locus: A, B, C, DRB1 and DQB1 were typed in about 620-630 donors, DQA1 in around 500, DPA1 in around 600, and DPB1 in approximately 450. Five DR-DQ haplotypes were handled as single units for association and clustering because linkage in the cohort was strong. Among some 400 genotyped donors of the cohort, an average of about 220,000 unique TCR beta nucleotide sequences was sequenced per donor, of which approximately 19% were non-productive. In an earlier analysis of around 540 of the donors, high-throughput TCR beta sequencing was used to judge whether each TCR beta V gene segment behaved as functional or pseudogenic. High-throughput TCR immunosequencing, statistical association of individual TCRs with disease status, and machine learning were combined to predict cytomegalovirus infection status. A later genetic analysis took genome-wide SNP genotypes for about 55% of the 666 donors and used that subset as a discovery cohort. The aim of the study was to test whether cataloging public T cell receptors could identify signatures of past pathogen exposure. HLA typing covered class I and class II loci at four-digit resolution. A later analysis re-analyzed previously published TCR beta repertoires from 650 to 800 donors and added high-resolution HLA genotyping to study TCR occurrence patterns. Donor age, sex, ethnicity and CMV serostatus were compiled alongside the repertoire data. The study profiled the T cell repertoires of some 610 subjects by immunosequencing and related them to cytomegalovirus serostatus. Approximately 330 gigabases of sequencing data and around 80 million unique TCR sequences made up an early release that covered under 750 HLA-typed donors. The later analysis used no new phenotypic data to find candidate immune exposures, relying instead on TCR beta sequences and their occurrence across donors. All discovery cohort repertoires had been generated using a single sequencing platform. Among the approximately 400 genotyped donors, approximately 77% belonged to the genetic ancestry cluster associated with self-reported Caucasian donors. A separate validation cohort of approximately 130 different subjects was used in addition to the approximately 610-subject first cohort.

The cohort comprised some 700 healthy bone marrow donors. Cohort members were all nominally healthy when sampled, although unrecorded immune exposures were likely present. The donor was CMV seropositive and was included in the group of 250 to 300 seropositive cohort members. Each donor provided a peripheral blood sample, and peripheral blood mononuclear cells were used for TCR beta sequencing. The Qiagen DNeasy Blood Extraction Kit was used to extract genomic DNA from the blood cell samples. Libraries were made using the immunoSEQ multiplex PCR assay. For the multiplex PCR, a mixture combining 60 forward primers for TCR Vbeta segments and 13 reverse primers for TCR Jbeta segments was used. The CDR3 region of rearranged TCR beta genes was amplified from genomic DNA by a multiplex PCR assay. The amplified TCR beta libraries were sequenced on the Illumina HiSeq System as 87-base-pair reads. Concerning the study's data processing: A later analysis tallied around 87 million unique TCR beta chains across the 610 or so repertoires, and about 10 million of those chains were shared by two or more donors. Raw reads were error-corrected and collapsed into unique sequences with a nearest-neighbor algorithm that merged closely related sequences to remove PCR and sequencing errors. CDR3 sequences were aligned to IMGT reference sequences to assign V, D and J gene segments. For a sequence to be retained, at least a six-nucleotide match to both a V gene segment and a J gene segment was required. A rearrangement counted as productive if the CDR3 had no stop codons and remained in frame with V and J, and every other rearrangement counted as non-productive. CDR3 was defined by IMGT convention, running from the second conserved V-encoded cysteine to the conserved J-encoded phenylalanine. In an earlier analysis of 587 of the donors, sequences lacking an unambiguous match to a single V gene segment were excluded. An earlier analysis of roughly 590 of the donors called V segments functional above 56.7% productive rearrangements and segregating when the between-donor standard deviation exceeded 5%. A statistical classification framework was built to diagnose cytomegalovirus status from the catalog of TCR beta chain sequences. In a later analysis, V and J genes were assigned by comparing TCR nucleotide sequences against IMGT/GENE-DB human TR gene sequences. The TCRdist pipeline was used in a later analysis to assign CDR3 sequences and most-parsimonious VDJ recombination scenarios. A later analysis defined each TCR beta chain by its CDR3 amino acid sequence plus V-gene family, and excluded reads lacking a unique V-gene family. To address suspected cross-contamination and a sequencing artifact, a later analysis removed over 500 highly shared, low-generation-probability nucleotide sequences. In a later analysis, a clonal expansion index for each public chain was calculated from normalized within-repertoire ranks of inferred template counts. Generation probabilities in a later analysis came from a VDJ recombination model fitted to out-of-frame rearrangements, and those results were checked against IGoR. In a later analysis, hypergeometric tests were used to score TCR-TCR, TCR-HLA and TCR-CMV co-occurrence, with a repertoire-size bias correction applied to TCR pairs. A later analysis estimated false discovery rates by permuting HLA or CMV assignments 20 times. In a later analysis, co-occurring TCRs were grouped using DBSCAN, and TCRdist sequence similarity was added for clustering within HLA-allele-positive subsets. Repertoires with fewer than 30,000 or more than 120,000 public chains, plus five repertoires with anomalous nucleotide sharing, were excluded from co-occurrence clustering. TCRdb re-hosts the immuneACCESS table, in-frame sequences only. Its copies lack some clones; in the studies checked, an unresolved V gene accounts for under half of them, and the cause for the rest is not known. V, J and clone size derive from that table, while D and trimming were established from the DNA sequence. For this sample there are 50,000 to 70,000 clones; roughly 80% appear just once. Over 2.5% of the sample rests with the top ten.

Regarding this clone: Its antigen is unknown. No base qualities exist here, and no much larger clone lies one base off it.

Broad study findings and their caveats: A later analysis found that HLA-associated TCR beta chains were more clonally expanded and had lower generation probabilities than equally common non-associated chains. A cluster of highly shared sequence variants was judged likely to be a technical artifact of the sequencing pipeline. The presence/absence analyses assumed that sequencing depth was roughly uniform across donors, and that assumption may not be true. Only TCR beta chains were sequenced in this cohort, and the absence of alpha or paired-chain data limited detectable features. Cytomegalovirus status was reported to be diagnosed by the classifier with high specificity and sensitivity in both the original and validation cohorts. When HLA alleles, especially DR and DQ, strongly co-occurred, attributing TCR associations to individual alleles was difficult. A later analysis associated 15,000 to 20,000 TCR beta sequences with specific HLA alleles at a false discovery rate of 0.05. The study listed 150 to 200 TCR beta chains as associated with cytomegalovirus. In a later genetic analysis, a missense DCLRE1C variant was associated with V-gene and J-gene trimming of TCR beta chains, and the association was replicated in an independent cohort. HLA typing was unavailable for some donors at each locus, so association tests used only the typed subset. In an earlier analysis of approximately 600 of the donors, most TCR beta V segments were observed in productive rearrangements about 90% or about 30% of the time, broadly matching IMGT annotations. According to a later analysis, TCR association rates differed among HLA loci, with DRB1 alleles showing the most associated TCRs and HLA-C alleles showing the fewest. Most TCR sequences were seen in very few donors, while some public TCRs were found in many individuals. In a later analysis, several top co-occurrence clusters were reported to appear linked to parvovirus B19, influenza, CMV and Epstein-Barr virus. In a later analysis, most CMV-associated TCR beta chains were found to appear HLA-restricted, with HLA associations seemingly driven largely by CMV exposure. Linkage disequilibrium might explain the correlated functional status among segregating V segments, but an unknown experimental factor could not be excluded. A further reported finding was that TCR beta sequences accurately predicted the HLA-A and HLA-B alleles for most subjects in the first cohort. It was suggested by the authors that the approach could potentially be generalized to other disease states and immunological phenotypes. Immune exposure information for the cohort was limited to CMV serostatus. A few of the identified cytomegalovirus-associated TCR beta chains were confirmed in vitro to be specific for cytomegalovirus antigens. A later genetic analysis reported fewer N-insertions in productive TCRs among donors in an Asian-associated ancestry cluster than the approximately 670-donor mean. Because counts were too low, some 16 rarely observed V segments, including chromosome 9 orphons, were excluded from the earlier analysis of several hundred of the donors.

This sequence originates from a girl between 10 and 17 years old in good health and CMV-seropositive. Material for sequencing was PBMCs.

The nucleotides are TGCGCCAGCAGCCAACCCGGACAGGGACCATTTAACACTGAAGCTTTCTTT. This codes for CASSQPGQGPFNTEAFF. Recombination linked TRBV4-1 to TRBJ1-1; a stretch of 8 junction bases matches TRBD1. The CDR3 sequence holds 17 residues, the cysteine and phenylalanine included. The read is trimmed to its CDR3 DNA, 51 bases read in frame from base 1. From V the trimming removes 2 bases and from J it removes 2 bases, while the gene matches leave 10 bases of the junction unaccounted for. In the germline V gene, CDR1 corresponds to MGHRA and CDR2 to YSYEKL.